The 19 T cell receptor beta chains in this list originate from one sample, sequenced in a study of early T cells in non-severe SARS-CoV-2 infection. TCRdb itself ran the 5' RACE reads through MiXCR, one entry per CDR3 protein. The sample comprises tens of thousands of distinct CDR3 sequences, roughly 6.2% of which are singletons, and 9.5% to 15% rests with the top ten. Sequenced sample: whole blood. These receptor sequences come from an adult who was a healthcare worker with PCR-confirmed SARS-CoV-2 infection or an uninfected control (not recorded which).

This clonotype has at least ten counts. V is TRBV12-3 or TRBV12-4 and J is TRBJ2-7, with 8 bases lining up with TRBD2. This CDR3 spans 14 amino acids. Trimming cost V 6 bases and J 2 bases; bases outside gene matches: 6. The CDR3 loop reads CASSAPGLAYEQYF. The CDR3, as DNA: TGTGCCAGCAGCGCACCGGGACTAGCCTACGAGCAGTACTTC.

The table lists this clonotype with many counts. The chain has TRBV25-1 and TRBJ1-4; D uncertain. V was cut by 3 bases and J by 3 bases, with 8 bases left in between. Germline V gene sequence: CDR1 MGHDK, CDR2 SYGVNS. The length of the CDR3 is 14 residues. Here the CDR3 DNA reads TGTGCCAGCAGTGATAGCTGGGCTAATGAAAAACTGTTTTTT. Translating it yields CASSDSWANEKLFF.

This rearrangement joins TRBV27 to TRBJ2-2; possible D gene TRBD1, 6 bases. Trimming cost V 7 bases and J 1 base, with 13 bases left between them. Per the germline V gene, CDR1 is MNHEY and CDR2 is SMNVEV (reference sequence). The CDR3 consists of 15 residues. CDR3 coding DNA: TGTGCCAGCACCCCAGGACAGCGGAACACCGGGGAGCTGTTTTTT. It codes for CASTPGQRNTGELFF.

This clonotype occurred many times. The chain carries TRBV5-1 and TRBJ2-1, with TRBD2 identical over 12 bases. The junction had 9 bases not matched to a gene; V was cut back by 0 bases and J by 8 bases. The germline gives CDR1 SGHRS, CDR2 YFSETQ. CDR3 length: 17 residues. The chain's CDR3 is CASSLAIGLAGSDEQFF. The CDR3 DNA reads TGCGCCAGCAGCTTGGCCATCGGACTAGCGGGGTCCGATGAGCAGTTCTTC.

The gene calls are TRBV10-3 and TRBJ2-5; D perhaps matches TRBD1 (6 bases). Trimming took off 0 bases at V and 4 bases at J, with 9 bases between the two ends. Germline V gives CDR1 ENHRY, CDR2 SYGVKD. The CDR3 contains 14 residues. The CDR3, as DNA: TGTGCCATCAGTGAGTCCCAGGGGAGAGAGACCCAGTACTTC. This gives the protein CAISESQGRETQYF.

This clonotype was counted many times. The chain has TRBV29-1 and TRBJ1-1, with 8 nucleotides matching TRBD1. V shed 6 bases, J shed 0 bases, and the junction held 9 bases outside the gene matches. This CDR3 spans 15 amino acids. CDR1 and CDR2 (germline): SQVTM, ANQGSEA. The chain's CDR3 is CSVNLRDRMNTEAFF. DNA of the CDR3: TGCAGCGTCAATCTCCGGGACAGGATGAACACTGAAGCTTTCTTT.

This clonotype was detected ten times or more. The chain recombines TRBV2 with TRBJ1-5; unclear D gene. Trimming removed 2 bases from V and 5 bases from J, with 4 bases in between. This CDR3 is built from 12 residues. Germline V gene data show CDR1 as SNHLY and CDR2 as FYNNEI. CDR3 in amino acids: CASSEWDQPQHF. Here the CDR3 DNA reads TGTGCCAGCAGTGAATGGGATCAGCCCCAGCATTTT.

This clonotype occurred many times. The chain has TRBV27 and TRBJ2-1; D is unresolved. This CDR3 region has 14 residues. The germline V gene encodes CDR1 MNHEY and CDR2 SMNVEV (reference sequence). V was shortened by 7 bases and J by 1 base, with 11 bases between the two germline ends. CDR3: CASKDPDSYNEQFF. DNA of the CDR3: TGTGCCAGCAAGGACCCGGATTCCTACAATGAGCAGTTCTTC.

The chain employs TRBV6-5 and TRBJ1-1, with a tentative D call TRBD1 (5 bases). V was cut by 7 bases and J by 6 bases, with 18 bases left in between. The CDR3 runs to 14 residues. CDR1 and CDR2 from the germline V gene are MNHEY and SVGAGI. The DNA for the CDR3 is TGTGCCAGCACTAGACAGTCGAGTGACTCTGAAGCTTTCTTT. Translated: CASTRQSSDSEAFF.

This clonotype came up many times. This rearrangement joins TRBV20-1 to TRBJ2-3, with 8 bases that match TRBD1. From germline, CDR1 is DFQATT and CDR2 SNEGSKA (reference sequence). The CDR3 extends over 16 amino acids. V was clipped by 2 bases and J by 3 bases; unmatched bases: 10. The CDR3 nucleotides read TGCAGTGCTAGACCAGGGGGCCCGTCTTTTACAGATACGCAGTATTTT. Translation: CSARPGGPSFTDTQYF.

This clonotype has more than one count but fewer than ten. This chain connects TRBV2 to TRBJ2-4; 9 nucleotides agree with TRBD1. CDR3 length equals 16 residues. Germline CDR1 and CDR2: SNHLY and FYNNEI. After removal of 8 bases from V and 1 base from J, the junction contained 9 bases not matched to a gene. CDR3 DNA: TGTGCCAGCGGGACGGGACAGGGATTGGCCAAAAACATTCAGTACTTC. Its protein is CASGTGQGLAKNIQYF.

This clonotype was detected ten times or more. This chain joins TRBV6-1 and TRBJ2-5, with 8 bases aligning to TRBD1. Germline-derived CDR1 and CDR2 are MNHNS and SASEGT. The CDR3 has 14 amino acids. Trimming removed 5 bases from V and 2 bases from J; junction bases left unmatched: 4. The CDR3, as DNA: TGTGCCAGCAGTACCGGGACAGGACAAGAGACCCAGTACTTC. Translation gives CASSTGTGQETQYF.

V is TRBV7-2 and J is TRBJ2-7; 11 bases agree with TRBD1. The germline gives CDR1 SGHTA, CDR2 FQGNSA. There are 15 residues in the CDR3. V trimming: 5 bases; J trimming: 0 bases; junction bases outside the gene matches: 3. The CDR3 DNA sequence: TGTGCCAGCAGCCGGGACAGGGGGATCTCCTACGAGCAGTACTTC. This gives the protein CASSRDRGISYEQYF.

With respect to this clonotype: A read error is possible here, since a much larger clone lies one base away. The chain employs TRBV3-1 and TRBJ1-2; the D is unclear. Germline values: CDR1 LGHDT, CDR2 YNNKEL (reference sequence). CDR3 length: 15 amino acids. CDR3 region: CACSPGPELIYGYTF. As DNA, the CDR3 is TGTGCCTGCAGCCCCGGACCGGAGCTGATCTATGGCTACACCTTC.

This clonotype was detected many times. In DNA, the CDR3 is TGTGCCAGCAGTTTAGGTTACAACACTGAAGCTTTCTTT. Residues: CASSLGYNTEAFF. This chain uses TRBV12-3 or TRBV12-4 with TRBJ1-1; no reliable D call. V was cut by 1 base and J by 2 bases, with 5 bases left in between. The CDR3 is made up of 13 amino acids.

The rearrangement links TRBV4-1 to TRBJ2-7; the D gene is possibly TRBD1 (6 bases). Trimming left V 0 bases short and J 4 bases short, with 13 bases between. CDR3 size: 15 residues. Per the germline V gene, CDR1 is MGHRA and CDR2 is YSYEKL. CDR3: CASSQDHRVEYEQYF. As DNA, the CDR3 is TGCGCCAGCAGCCAAGACCACAGGGTCGAGTACGAGCAGTACTTC.

This clonotype was detected ten times or more. The genes are TRBV7-2 and TRBJ2-7; 8 bases map to TRBD1. In germline, CDR1 is SGHTA, CDR2 FQGNSA. V dropped 1 base and J dropped 8; count of bases not matched to a gene: 7. CDR3 length equals 14 residues. Here the CDR3 DNA reads TGTGCCAGCAGCTTAGATACGACAGGGGCACAGCAGTACTTC. Its translation: CASSLDTTGAQQYF. Full variable domain (rest looked up from reference TRBV7-2 and TRBJ2-7): GAGVSQSPSNKVTEKGKDVELRCDPISGHTALYWYRQSLGQGLEFLIYFQGNSAPDKSGLPSDRFSAERTGGSVSTLTIQRTQQEDSAVYLCASSLDTTGAQQYFGPGTRLTVT.

There are many counts of this clonotype. This sequence joins TRBV10-3 and TRBJ1-2; unclear D gene. This CDR3 region has 16 residues. V was shortened by 1 base and J by 4 bases, with 16 bases between the two germline ends. Germline lookup yields CDR1 ENHRY and CDR2 SYGVKD. The CDR3 loop reads CAISEFLIGDGYGYTF. The CDR3 DNA is TGTGCCATCAGTGAGTTCTTGATTGGGGATGGCTATGGCTACACCTTC.

V usage is TRBV9 and J usage is TRBJ1-2, with 8 bases identical to TRBD1. The CDR3 has 14 amino acids. The trim removed 3 bases at V and 7 bases at J, leaving 8 bases unmatched. The V gene's germline CDR1 is SGDLS and CDR2 YYNGEE. As DNA, the CDR3 is TGTGCCAGCAGCGAGCGTACAGGGGGATTTGGCTACACCTTC. It encodes CASSERTGGFGYTF.